The 32 T cell receptor beta chains below come from one sample, sequenced in a study of blood T cell repertoires in COVID-19. TCRdb's copy holds only in-frame clones and misses some; the assay was immunoSEQ multiplex PCR. Seen here are hundreds of thousands of clones, 90% to 95% observed once, and the top ten hold more than 0.7%. The sequencing input was peripheral blood. The receptor set was obtained from a man in his 60s with COVID-19, enrolled during active disease.

This clone has just one count. This sequence joins TRBV18 and TRBJ1-2; no reliable D call. With 0 bases removed from V and 4 bases from J, the gap between germline ends came to 9 bases. In germline, CDR1 is KGHSH, CDR2 LQKENI. This CDR3 has 14 residues. CDR3 sequence: CASSPPGQFYGYTF. In DNA, the CDR3 is TGTGCCAGCTCACCACCTGGTCAGTTCTATGGCTACACCTTC.

The V call is TRBV20-1, the J call TRBJ1-2, with D possibly TRBD1 on 6 matching bases. Germline values: CDR1 DFQATT, CDR2 SNEGSKA (reference sequence). This CDR3 comprises 11 residues. The chain's CDR3 is CSATGLYGYTF. The CDR3 bases are TGCAGCGCCACAGGGCTCTATGGCTACACCTTC.

The rearrangement links TRBV29-1 to TRBJ1-1; D call uncertain. Deletions cut 4 bases from V and 3 bases from J, with 6 bases between. Germline V gene lookup returns CDR1 SQVTM and CDR2 ANQGSEA. CDR3 length equals 11 residues. The CDR3 DNA reads as TGCAGCGTTGTCGGGTACACTGAAGCTTTCTTT. It specifies CSVVGYTEAFF. Combining the CDR3 with reference TRBV29-1 and TRBJ1-1 gives the whole variable domain SAVISQKPSRDICQRGTSLTIQCQVDSQVTMMFWYRQQPGQSLTLIATANQGSEATYESGFVIDKFPISRPNLTFSTLTVSNMSPEDSSIYLCSVVGYTEAFFGQGTRLTVV.

V and J are TRBV5-4 and TRBJ1-1; the match to TRBD1 covers 10 bases. This CDR3 spans 12 amino acids. Trimming cost V 4 bases and J 8 bases; bases outside gene matches: 2. The germline CDR1 and CDR2 sequences are SGHNT and YYREEE (reference sequence). CDR3 coding DNA: TGTGCCAGCAGCCCGGGACAGGGGGAAGCTTTCTTT. Protein product: CASSPGQGEAFF.

J is TRBJ2-1 and V is TRBV5-4; maybe TRBD1 (6 bases). Trimming took 9 bases from V and 4 from J, leaving 14 bases between them. Germline V gene lookup returns CDR1 SGHNT and CDR2 YYREEE (reference sequence). There are 13 residues in the CDR3. The CDR3 nucleotides are TGTGCCATCTCGAGGACAGAATACAATGAGCAGTTCTTC. It codes for CAISRTEYNEQFF. The whole variable domain, filled in from reference TRBV5-4 and TRBJ2-1, reads ETGVTQSPTHLIKTRGQQVTLRCSSQSGHNTVSWYQQALGQGPQFIFQYYREEENGRGNFPPRFSGLQFPNYSSELNVNALELDDSALYLCAISRTEYNEQFFGPGTRLTVL.

The CDR3 DNA sequence: TGCGCCAGCAGCCAAGATGGGAGCGGGGGGGCAGGGGAGACCCAGTACTTC. This sequence encodes CASSQDGSGGAGETQYF. The chain combines TRBV4-1 with TRBJ2-5, with TRBD2 matching 10 bases. Per germline, CDR1 MGHRA and CDR2 YSYEKL. Trimming removed 0 bases from V and 5 bases from J; junction bases left unmatched: 9. There are 17 residues in the CDR3.

The sample holds one count of this clone. The chain couples TRBV25-1 to TRBJ2-2; 7 nucleotides match TRBD1. V dropped 5 bases and J dropped 3; count of bases not matched to a gene: 3. Germline V gene sequence: CDR1 MGHDK, CDR2 SYGVNS. CDR3 length: 14 amino acids. The CDR3: CASSRDSHTGELFF. Written as DNA, the CDR3 is TGTGCCAGCAGTCGGGACAGCCACACCGGGGAGCTGTTTTTT.

This clone was seen more than once but under ten times. The rearrangement links TRBV18 to TRBJ2-7; TRBD2 matches 14 bases. V was pared by 6 bases and J by 3 bases, with 1 base of the junction left unmatched. The CDR3 runs to 14 residues. CDR1 is KGHSH, CDR2 LQKENI, per germline. This chain's CDR3 is CASSGTSGSYEQYF. CDR3 DNA: TGTGCCAGCTCCGGGACTAGCGGGAGCTACGAGCAGTACTTC.

The chain carries TRBV27 and TRBJ1-2, with 7 bases identical to TRBD1. This CDR3 is built from 12 residues. V lost 8 bases and J lost 8; bases outside the gene matches: 8. The V gene's germline CDR1 is MNHEY and CDR2 SMNVEV (reference sequence). CDR3 loop: CASATTGAGYTF. The DNA of the CDR3 is TGTGCCAGCGCAACCACAGGGGCAGGCTACACCTTC.

The count of this clone is one. V and J are TRBV6-5 and TRBJ2-7, with a tentative D call TRBD1 (6 bases). From germline, CDR1 is MNHEY and CDR2 SVGAGI. The CDR3 is 15 amino acids. Trimming stripped 5 bases from V and 6 bases from J, with 20 bases between. In DNA form, the CDR3 reads TGTGCCAGCAGTCGTACTTACTGGACAGAGACCGAGCAGTACTTC. It yields the protein CASSRTYWTETEQYF.

The chain is built from TRBV30 and TRBJ2-3, with TRBD2 matching 15 bases. CDR3 length: 19 amino acids. The ends lost 2 bases at V and 4 bases at J; junction bases unmatched: 13. CDR1 and CDR2 (germline): GTSNPN, SVGIG (reference sequence). This CDR3 reads CAWSRRRTSGGAFADTQYF. The CDR3 nucleotides read TGTGCCTGGAGTCGGAGAAGGACTAGCGGGGGGGCATTCGCAGATACGCAGTATTTT.

The chain joins TRBV5-1 to TRBJ1-3; 9 positions match TRBD1. Unmatched junction bases numbered 8, after V lost 4 bases and J lost 3 bases. The CDR3 loop spans 16 amino acids. Germline V gene sequence: CDR1 SGHRS, CDR2 YFSETQ. DNA of the CDR3: TGCGCCAGCAGCAAATCCGGACAGGGGATTGGAAACACCATATATTTT. It is translated as CASSKSGQGIGNTIYF.

The rearrangement joins TRBV4-3 to TRBJ2-3; D gene ambiguous. In germline, CDR1 is LGHNA, CDR2 YSLEER. Between the trimmed V and J ends, which lost 6 bases and 2 bases, there was a span of 9 bases. CDR3 length: 13 amino acids. CDR3 in DNA: TGCGCCAGCAGTCGCAGTTTCACAGATACGCAGTATTTT. It is translated as CASSRSFTDTQYF.

V gene TRBV9 combines with J gene TRBJ2-2; 8 bases match TRBD2. V trimming: 4 bases; J trimming: 6 bases; junction bases outside the gene matches: 8. The CDR3 is made up of 15 amino acids. The V gene's germline CDR1 is SGDLS and CDR2 YYNGEE. The CDR3 sequence is CASSPSGLGAGELFF. For the CDR3, the DNA is TGTGCCAGCAGCCCCTCGGGACTAGGGGCCGGGGAGCTGTTTTTT.

The chain combines TRBV5-1 with TRBJ2-2; the D is unclear. Germline CDR1 and CDR2: SGHRS and YFSETQ. V lost 0 bases and J 0 bases, leaving 6 bases between the germline ends. The CDR3 totals 15 residues. The CDR3 reads CASSLGATNTGELFF. CDR3 sequence (DNA): TGCGCCAGCAGCTTGGGGGCCACGAACACCGGGGAGCTGTTTTTT.

This chain joins TRBV10-1 and TRBJ2-6; 12 nucleotides line up with TRBD1. Germline assignment: CDR1 WNHNN and CDR2 SYGVQD (reference sequence). The CDR3 is 18 residues long. The J segment lost 4 bases and the V segment lost 5 bases, leaving 9 bases of the junction unmatched. CDR3 sequence reads: CASSPGDRGRIGANVLTF. CDR3 DNA: TGCGCCAGCAGTCCCGGGGACAGGGGGCGAATCGGGGCCAACGTCCTGACTTTC.

The J gene is TRBJ1-2, the V gene TRBV2; tentative D call: TRBD1 (6 bases). This CDR3 has 15 amino acids. Trimming removed 1 base from V and 2 bases from J, with 11 bases in between. Looked up from germline, CDR1 is SNHLY and CDR2 is FYNNEI. The CDR3 coding sequence is TGTGCCAGCAGTGAAGGCCAGGGGAGAAACTATGGCTACACCTTC. Protein product: CASSEGQGRNYGYTF.

This clone was recorded only once. The chain couples TRBV6-5 to TRBJ1-5; 9 bases match TRBD1. The V and J ends lost 6 bases and 0 bases, in that order; junction bases with no gene match: 3. Per germline, CDR1 MNHEY and CDR2 SVGAGI. This CDR3 comprises 15 residues. The CDR3 coding sequence is TGTGCCAGCAGAACAGGGGGCTCTAGCAATCAGCCCCAGCATTTT. The encoded protein is CASRTGGSSNQPQHF.

The rearrangement joins TRBV3-1 (or the pseudogene TRBV3-2) to TRBJ2-3, with 10 bases identical to TRBD2. The germline gives CDR1 LGHDT, CDR2 YNNKEL (reference sequence). Germline trimming cut 4 bases from V and 5 bases from J; bases unmatched to any gene: 9. The CDR3 consists of 16 residues. CDR3 sequence reads: CASSRNPSGGRDTQYF. In DNA form, the CDR3 reads TGTGCCAGCAGCCGGAACCCTAGCGGGGGAAGAGATACGCAGTATTTT.

The CDR3 loop reads CASSEARDRANYGYTF. In DNA, the CDR3 is TGTGCCAGCAGTGAAGCCCGGGACAGAGCTAACTATGGCTACACCTTC. The gene calls are TRBV6-1 and TRBJ1-2, with 7 positions matching TRBD1. CDR3 length: 16 amino acids. CDR1 and CDR2 from the germline V gene are MNHNS and SASEGT. J was trimmed by 0 bases and V by 0 bases; bases with no gene match: 4.

V is TRBV2 and J is TRBJ1-2; 7 bases line up with TRBD1. In germline, CDR1 is SNHLY, CDR2 FYNNEI. Germline trimming cut 10 bases from V and 7 bases from J; bases unmatched to any gene: 12. The CDR3 consists of 13 residues. In nucleotides, the CDR3 is TGTGCCATCACGAGGGGGCCTTTGGGTGGCTACACCTTC. Encoded protein: CAITRGPLGGYTF.

This clone showed up just once. The chain combines TRBV7-2 with TRBJ1-3; 7 positions match TRBD1. This CDR3 is built from 15 residues. CDR1 SGHTA and CDR2 FQGNSA come from the germline V gene. Losses at the gene ends were 1 base for V and 4 bases for J; bases not matched to a gene: 4. CDR3 region: CASSLDPQGGNTIYF. The CDR3, as DNA: TGTGCCAGCAGCTTAGACCCACAGGGGGGAAACACCATATATTTT.

The chain combines TRBV27 with TRBJ1-2; D gene unclear. The CDR3 consists of 14 residues. The germline gives CDR1 MNHEY, CDR2 SMNVEV (reference sequence). V lost 3 bases and J lost 3, with 11 bases in between. The CDR3: CASSFSLTDYGYTF. CDR3 DNA sequence: TGTGCCAGCAGTTTTAGTCTAACCGACTATGGCTACACCTTC.

The rearrangement links TRBV5-5 to TRBJ2-2; 7 bases agree with TRBD1. The CDR3 runs 15 residues. The junction had 6 bases not matched to a gene; V was cut back by 0 bases and J by 7 bases. Germline V gene sequence: CDR1 SGHKS, CDR2 YYEKEE (reference sequence). The CDR3 sequence: CASSLATGDIGELFF. CDR3 bases: TGTGCCAGCAGCTTGGCAACAGGGGATATCGGGGAGCTGTTTTTT.

The chain carries TRBV19 and TRBJ2-2; 7 positions agree with TRBD2. Trimming took 6 bases from V and 7 from J; bases not matched to a gene: 14. CDR1 is LNHDA and CDR2 is SQIVND in the germline V gene (reference sequence). The CDR3 has 16 residues. The CDR3 region has the DNA TGTGCCAGTAGCCCTTGGGGAGGGCAGCGCGGCGGGGAGCTGTTTTTT. It is translated as CASSPWGGQRGGELFF.

This clone was seen only once. The chain employs TRBV5-4 and TRBJ2-1, with 10 bases aligning to TRBD1. The CDR3 consists of 15 residues. Unmatched junction bases numbered 5, after V lost 3 bases and J lost 5 bases. The germline V gene has CDR1 SGHNT and CDR2 YYREEE (reference sequence). The CDR3 region is CASSSGQGLNNEQFF. Here the CDR3 DNA reads TGTGCCAGCAGCTCGGGACAGGGGCTTAACAATGAGCAGTTCTTC.

This sequence joins TRBV5-1 and TRBJ2-1; 13 nucleotides agree with TRBD2. This CDR3 has 14 amino acids. Germline V CDR1 and CDR2: SGHRS, YFSETQ. With 7 bases clipped from V and 7 bases from J, the junction kept 5 bases outside the gene matches. The CDR3 here is CASGRTSGGNEQFF. The CDR3 DNA is TGCGCCAGCGGAAGGACTAGCGGGGGAAATGAGCAGTTCTTC.

The V and J genes are TRBV4-3 and TRBJ2-7, with a possible D match to TRBD2 (6 bases). This CDR3 has 16 amino acids. V was cut by 3 bases and J by 2 bases, with 17 bases left in between. The germline CDR1 and CDR2 sequences are LGHNA and YSLEER. The CDR3 DNA follows: TGCGCCAGCAGCCAGTCCTCGGGCGGGGTAACCTACGAGCAGTACTTC. Translating gives CASSQSSGGVTYEQYF.

CDR3 region: CASSLDSNSPLHF. In DNA form, the CDR3 reads TGTGCCAGCTCACTCGACAGCAATTCACCCCTCCACTTT. The J gene is TRBJ1-6, the V gene TRBV18; D is possibly TRBD1 (5 bases). V lost 4 bases, J lost 7 bases, and 8 bases lay in between. Germline assignment: CDR1 KGHSH and CDR2 LQKENI. This CDR3 is 13 amino acids long.

V is TRBV3-1 (or the pseudogene TRBV3-2) and J is TRBJ2-3, with 15 bases matching TRBD2. The germline V gene has CDR1 LGHDT and CDR2 YNNKEL (reference sequence). The V and J ends lost 5 bases and 5 bases, in that order; junction bases with no gene match: 8. This CDR3 has 17 amino acids. In nucleotides, the CDR3 is TGTGCCAGCAGCTCGCGGACTAGCGGGAGGGCATTAGATACGCAGTATTTT. Protein: CASSSRTSGRALDTQYF.

This chain uses TRBV6-5 with TRBJ1-5; D call uncertain. This CDR3 comprises 15 residues. Trimming removed 0 bases from V and 2 bases from J, with 8 bases in between. CDR1 and CDR2 from the germline V gene are MNHEY and SVGAGI. The CDR3 DNA reads as TGTGCCAGCAGTTACTCCGGGGTCCGCAATCAGCCCCAGCATTTT. This encodes CASSYSGVRNQPQHF.

The genes are TRBV30 and TRBJ2-7; tentatively, D is TRBD1 (6 bases). The CDR3 covers 13 residues. Germline V CDR1 and CDR2: GTSNPN, SVGIG (reference sequence). V lost 7 bases to trimming and J lost 2 bases, with 15 bases between them. CDR3 nucleotides: TGTGCCTCCACCGGGACACCGACCTACGAGCAGTACTTC. It is translated as CASTGTPTYEQYF.